The 17 T cell receptor beta chains in this list originate from one sample, sequenced in a study of blood T cell repertoires in COVID-19. TCRdb's copy holds only in-frame clones and misses some; the assay was immunoSEQ multiplex PCR. The table lists 85,000 to 90,000 clones, 80% to 90% of them singletons. Sequencing used peripheral blood. The receptors originated from a woman at least 80 years old with active COVID-19.

The chain has TRBV11-3 and TRBJ2-2; TRBD1 matches 7 bases. Germline V gives CDR1 SGHNT, CDR2 YENEEA. The CDR3 consists of 14 residues. V dropped 4 bases and J dropped 6; count of bases not matched to a gene: 5. In DNA, the CDR3 is TGTGCCAGCAGCTCAGGGACAGTTCCCGGGGAGCTGTTTTTT. This encodes CASSSGTVPGELFF.

For the CDR3, the DNA is TGTGCCAGCAGTGAACGTAGACTAGCCCTAAACACCGGGGAGCTGTTTTTT. It encodes CASSERRLALNTGELFF. The gene calls are TRBV2 and TRBJ2-2; TRBD2 matches 7 bases. Looked up from germline, CDR1 is SNHLY and CDR2 is FYNNEI. This CDR3 comprises 17 residues. J lost 2 bases, V lost 2 bases, and 8 bases had no gene match.

The chain employs TRBV27 and TRBJ2-7; D gene uncertain. The CDR3 extends over 15 amino acids. The V gene's germline CDR1 is MNHEY and CDR2 SMNVEV (reference sequence). V was trimmed by 6 bases and J by 0 bases, leaving 15 bases between them. The CDR3 sequence is CASSFGSASSYEQYF. The CDR3 region has the DNA TGTGCCAGCAGCTTCGGCAGCGCGAGCTCCTACGAGCAGTACTTC.

The chain employs TRBV5-4 and TRBJ2-3; possibly TRBD2 for D (6 bases). Germline CDR1 SGHNT, CDR2 YYREEE (reference sequence). The CDR3 runs 15 residues. Trimming shortened V by 0 bases and J by 2 bases, and 10 bases separated the two germline ends. CDR3 bases: TGTGCCAGCAGCTTGGATAGCGGAACCACAGATACGCAGTATTTT. It is translated as CASSLDSGTTDTQYF.

The rearrangement joins TRBV7-9 to TRBJ2-7; D unclear. Trimming removed 2 bases at V and 6 bases at J, with 8 bases between. The CDR3 totals 12 residues. Per germline, CDR1 SEHNR and CDR2 FQNEAQ (reference sequence). CDR3 bases: TGTGCCAGCAGCTTATCCCGTAGCGAGCAGTACTTC. This gives the protein CASSLSRSEQYF.

The chain uses TRBV19 and TRBJ2-1, with a tentative D call TRBD2 (6 bases). Germline V gene sequence: CDR1 LNHDA, CDR2 SQIVND (reference sequence). V was clipped by 4 bases and J by 8 bases, with 15 bases between them. The length of the CDR3 is 14 residues. CDR3 DNA: TGTGCCAGTAGTAAAGTCCGGGAGTTGGATGAGCAGTTCTTC. Translation: CASSKVRELDEQFF. The full variable domain, completed using reference TRBV19 and TRBJ2-1, is DGGITQSPKYLFRKEGQNVTLSCEQNLNHDAMYWYRQDPGQGLRLIYYSQIVNDFQKGDIAEGYSVSREKKESFPLTVTSAQKNPTAFYLCASSKVRELDEQFFGPGTRLTVL.

V is TRBV28 and J is TRBJ2-5; 7 nucleotides match TRBD2. V was clipped by 6 bases and J by 5 bases; unmatched bases: 9. The CDR3 runs to 14 residues. The germline gives CDR1 MDHEN, CDR2 SYDVKM. The CDR3 protein is CASSPGLVRETQYF. The CDR3 DNA reads as TGTGCCAGCAGCCCCGGACTAGTGCGGGAGACCCAGTACTTC.

The chain carries TRBV29-1 and TRBJ2-2; D is possibly TRBD1 (6 bases). Looked up from germline, CDR1 is SQVTM and CDR2 is ANQGSEA. The CDR3 spans 12 residues. V was pared by 4 bases and J by 6 bases, with 9 bases between. CDR3 sequence reads: CSVGTASGELFF. As DNA, the CDR3 is TGCAGCGTTGGGACAGCGTCCGGGGAGCTGTTTTTT.

The chain recombines TRBV7-3 with TRBJ1-2; D unresolved. V gave up 2 bases and J gave up 6 bases, with 13 bases separating them. Germline CDR1 SGHTA, CDR2 FQGTGA. The CDR3 is made up of 14 amino acids. CDR3: CASSLSGLADGYTF. In nucleotides, the CDR3 is TGTGCCAGCAGCTTATCGGGTCTAGCGGATGGCTACACCTTC.

V and J are TRBV27 and TRBJ2-1, with D possibly TRBD1 on 6 matching bases. Germline V lookup: CDR1 MNHEY, CDR2 SMNVEV (reference sequence). With 6 bases removed from V and 8 bases from J, the gap between germline ends came to 20 bases. CDR3 size: 15 residues. The CDR3 sequence: CASSQGQINGHEQFF. The CDR3 DNA is TGTGCCAGCAGCCAAGGACAGATTAATGGCCATGAGCAGTTCTTC.

J is TRBJ1-5 and V is TRBV5-8; D remains ambiguous. The CDR3 covers 15 residues. The V and J ends lost 6 bases and 6 bases respectively, with 19 bases between them. CDR1 is SGHTS, CDR2 YDEGEE, per germline. Written as DNA, the CDR3 is TGTGCCAGCAATCTTGGTCTGCGGGGAACTCAGCCCCAGCATTTT. Its translation is CASNLGLRGTQPQHF.

J is TRBJ1-1 and V is TRBV9; 7 bases align to TRBD1. The CDR3 totals 15 residues. Germline trimming cut 2 bases from V and 0 bases from J; bases unmatched to any gene: 4. The V gene's germline CDR1 is SGDLS and CDR2 YYNGEE. The CDR3 sequence: CASSVSGGLNTEAFF. The CDR3 DNA is TGTGCCAGCAGCGTCTCAGGGGGATTGAACACTGAAGCTTTCTTT.

V is TRBV30 and J is TRBJ2-4, with 11 bases that match TRBD1. V lost 5 bases and J lost 6; bases outside the gene matches: 9. Germline CDR1 GTSNPN, CDR2 SVGIG (reference sequence). This CDR3 has 15 amino acids. The CDR3, as DNA: TGTGCCTGGGCGATCGGACAGGGGGCCGGAAACATTCAGTACTTC. It codes for CAWAIGQGAGNIQYF.

The chain couples TRBV6-6 to TRBJ1-5; D gene ambiguous. The V end was cut by 5 bases, the J end by 5 bases, with 13 bases between. Germline V gene sequence: CDR1 MNHNY, CDR2 SVGAGI (reference sequence). This CDR3 is 14 amino acids long. CDR3 protein: CASSRPKGDQPQHF. CDR3 sequence (DNA): TGTGCCAGCAGTAGACCCAAAGGAGATCAGCCCCAGCATTTT.

The chain joins TRBV3-1 (or the pseudogene TRBV3-2) to TRBJ2-5; 10 bases line up with TRBD1. V was pared by 4 bases and J by 5 bases, with 7 bases of the junction left unmatched. Germline-derived CDR1 and CDR2 are LGHDT and YNNKEL (reference sequence). The CDR3 runs 15 residues. This CDR3 reads CASSPTGGEGETQYF. The CDR3 DNA sequence: TGTGCCAGCAGCCCGACAGGGGGCGAAGGTGAGACCCAGTACTTC.

The chain joins TRBV28 to TRBJ1-1; TRBD1 might be the D (5 bases). The CDR3 covers 15 residues. V shed 5 bases and J shed 5 bases, with 18 bases lying between them. Germline V gene sequence: CDR1 MDHEN, CDR2 SYDVKM. The CDR3 sequence: CASSALLGAPTEAFF. CDR3 nucleotide sequence: TGTGCCAGCAGTGCTCTACTTGGGGCTCCGACTGAAGCTTTCTTT. Using reference TRBV28 and TRBJ1-1 for the parts outside the CDR3, the full variable domain is DVKVTQSSRYLVKRTGEKVFLECVQDMDHENMFWYRQDPGLGLRLIYFSYDVKMKEKGDIPEGYSVSREKKERFSLILESASTNQTSMYLCASSALLGAPTEAFFGQGTRLTVV.

The CDR3, as DNA: TGTGCCAGCAGCCTTCCCGGGGGGAGTTGGTACGAGCAGTACTTC. Translating it yields CASSLPGGSWYEQYF. V is TRBV4-2 and J is TRBJ2-7; TRBD2 aligns across 7 bases. Germline loops: CDR1 LGHNA, CDR2 YNFKEQ. This CDR3 has 15 residues. Trimming cost V 4 bases and J 4 bases; bases outside gene matches: 10.